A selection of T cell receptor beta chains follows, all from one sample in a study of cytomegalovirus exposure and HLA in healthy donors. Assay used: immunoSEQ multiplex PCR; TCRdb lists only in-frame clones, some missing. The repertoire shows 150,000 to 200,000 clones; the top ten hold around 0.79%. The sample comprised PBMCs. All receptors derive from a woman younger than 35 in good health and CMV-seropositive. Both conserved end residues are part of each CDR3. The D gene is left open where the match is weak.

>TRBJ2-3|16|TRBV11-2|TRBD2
TGTGCCAGCAGCCCCTTCCCTAGCGGGCTTGCAGATACGCAGTATTTT
CASSPFPSGLADTQYF
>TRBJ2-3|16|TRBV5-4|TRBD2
TGTGCCAGCAGCCCCGTCGGGGGCGGGGGGTTCGATACGCAGTATTTT
CASSPVGGGGFDTQYF
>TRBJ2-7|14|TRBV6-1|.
TGTGCCAGCACTATAGGCGGGTTGTCCTACGAGCAGTACTTC
CASTIGGLSYEQYF
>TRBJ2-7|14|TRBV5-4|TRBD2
TGTGCCAGCCGCCACGGGGGGGAAGGGGTCGAGCAGTACTTC
CASRHGGEGVEQYF
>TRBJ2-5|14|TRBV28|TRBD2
TGTGCCAGCGGGAGCGGGGGCCACCAAGAGACCCGGTACTTC
CASGSGGHQETRYF
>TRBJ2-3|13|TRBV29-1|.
TGCAGCGCCGACAGGTCCTTCGGCGATACGCAGTATTTT
CSADRSFGDTQYF
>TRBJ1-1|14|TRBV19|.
TGTGCCAGTAGTAGGGTGGGAGCGAACACTGAAGCTTTCTTT
CASSRVGANTEAFF
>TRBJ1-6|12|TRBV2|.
TGTGCCAGCGGGGTCGGGGTTCTGACCCTCCACTTT
CASGVGVLTLHF
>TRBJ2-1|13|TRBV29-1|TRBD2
TGCAGCGGTGGGACTAGCGGGAAGGTTGAGCAGTTCTTC
CSGGTSGKVEQFF
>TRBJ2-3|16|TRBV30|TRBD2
TGTGCCTGGACCGGGATTGGACTAGCGGGAGGTTTGACGCAGTATTTT
CAWTGIGLAGGLTQYF
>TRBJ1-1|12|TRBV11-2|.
.
CASSFGTGTTFF
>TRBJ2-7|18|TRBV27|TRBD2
TGTGCCAGCAGCCTTCAGGGGCCCACTAGCGGGAGGGCCTACGAGCAGTACTTC
CASSLQGPTSGRAYEQYF
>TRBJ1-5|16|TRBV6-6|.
TGTGCCAGCTGTATGCAGGGGCCCTATAGCAATCAGCCCCAGCATTTT
CASCMQGPYSNQPQHF
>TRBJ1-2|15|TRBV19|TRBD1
TGTGCCAGTAGCCCAGGGGCAGGGGGCGGCTATGGCTACACCTTC
CASSPGAGGGYGYTF
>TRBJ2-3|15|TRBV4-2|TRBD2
TGTGCCAGCAGTGATACTAGCGGGGGGGCAGATACGCAGTATTTT
CASSDTSGGADTQYF
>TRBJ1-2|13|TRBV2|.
TGTGCCAGCAGTGCGAACACAAACTATGGCTACACCTTC
CASSANTNYGYTF
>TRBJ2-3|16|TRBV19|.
TGTGCCAGTAGTATAGATATGACAGCTAGCACAGATACGCAGTATTTT
CASSIDMTASTDTQYF
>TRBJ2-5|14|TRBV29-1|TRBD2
TGCAGCGTTTCGCGGGGGGACCCAGTAGGGACCCAGTACTTC
CSVSRGDPVGTQYF
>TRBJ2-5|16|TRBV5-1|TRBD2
TGCGCCAGCAGCTTGGTTAGCGGGGGGGATCAAGAGACCCAGTACTTC
CASSLVSGGDQETQYF
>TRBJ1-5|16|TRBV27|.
TGTGCCAGCAGTCCCCGGACATTGATTATCTATCAGCCCCAGCATTTT
CASSPRTLIIYQPQHF
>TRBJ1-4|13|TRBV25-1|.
TGTGCCAGCACCACAGGGTTTTTACAGAAACTGTTTTTT
CASTTGFLQKLFF
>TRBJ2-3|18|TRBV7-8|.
TGTGCCAGCAGCGTAGTTTTATCGGACACCCGGACCCCGGATACGCAGTATTTT
CASSVVLSDTRTPDTQYF
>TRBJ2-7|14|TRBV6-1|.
TGTGCCAGCAGTGAAGCGGCCCCACGGGGAGAGCAGTACTTC
CASSEAAPRGEQYF
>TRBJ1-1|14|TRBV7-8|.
TGTGCCAGCAGCTTATTGGCACAGAACACTGAAGCTTTCTTT
CASSLLAQNTEAFF
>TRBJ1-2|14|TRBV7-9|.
TGTGCCAGCAGCTTTGGCAGGGCTAACTATGGCTACACCTTC
CASSFGRANYGYTF
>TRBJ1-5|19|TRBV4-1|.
TGCGCCAGCAGCCAAGATCTAGAGAGGTCCTTGGCCCGCAATCAGCCCCAGCATTTT
CASSQDLERSLARNQPQHF
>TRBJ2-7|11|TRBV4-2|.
TGTGCCAGCAGCCACGGGGACGAGCAGTACTTC
CASSHGDEQYF
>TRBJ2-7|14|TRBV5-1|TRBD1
TGCGCCAGCAGCTTGGGACAGGGGGCCTACGAGCAGTACTTC
CASSLGQGAYEQYF
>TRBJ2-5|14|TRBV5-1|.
TGCGCCAGCAGCTTGACAGGGCCAGGGGAGACCCAGTACTTC
CASSLTGPGETQYF
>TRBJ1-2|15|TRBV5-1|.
TGCGCCAGCAGCTTGGGTCCGGTGTCCAACTATGGCTACACCTTC
CASSLGPVSNYGYTF
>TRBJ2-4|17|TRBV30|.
TGTGCCTGGAGTGTCTTCCGGGACTCCGTAGCCAAAAACATTCAGTACTTC
CAWSVFRDSVAKNIQYF
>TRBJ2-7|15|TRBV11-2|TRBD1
TGTGCCAGCAGCCCCTCCGGGACAGGACTGTACGAGCAGTACTTC
CASSPSGTGLYEQYF
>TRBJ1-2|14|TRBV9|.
TGTGCCAGCAGCGTAGTCGAGCCGGGGGGAGGCTACACCTTC
CASSVVEPGGGYTF
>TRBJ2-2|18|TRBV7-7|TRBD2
TGTGCCAGCAGCTTGGGACTAGCGGGAGGGCCGACCACCGGGGAGCTGTTTTTT
CASSLGLAGGPTTGELFF
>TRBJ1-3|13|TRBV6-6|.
TGTGCCAGCAGTACCTCGGTTCTAAACACCATATATTTT
CASSTSVLNTIYF
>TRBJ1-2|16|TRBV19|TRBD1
TGTGCCAGTAGTCTTCGACAGGGGGTCGCTAACTATGGCTACACCTTC
CASSLRQGVANYGYTF
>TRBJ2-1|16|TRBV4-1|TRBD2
TGCGCCAGCTCCCTCGAGGCATTAGCGGGCTACAATGAGCAGTTCTTC
CASSLEALAGYNEQFF
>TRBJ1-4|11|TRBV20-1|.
TGCAGTGCTAGATCGGGGGAAAAACTGTTTTTT
CSARSGEKLFF
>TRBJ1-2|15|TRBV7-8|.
TGTGCCAGCAGCTTACTTCTCCAAGGGGTGAATGGCTACACCTTC
CASSLLLQGVNGYTF
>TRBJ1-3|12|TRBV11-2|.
TGTGCCAGCGGCACAGGGGGAAACACCATATATTTT
CASGTGGNTIYF
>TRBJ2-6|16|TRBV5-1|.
TGCGCCAGCAGAATAGTCAGCGTCTCTGGAGCCAACGTCCTGACTTTC
CASRIVSVSGANVLTF
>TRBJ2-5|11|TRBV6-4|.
TGTGCCAGCAGTCTAGGGGGGACCCAGTACTTC
CASSLGGTQYF
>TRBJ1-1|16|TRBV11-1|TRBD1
TGTGCCAGCAGCTTACGGGCAGGGGGCTGGAACACTGAAGCTTTCTTT
CASSLRAGGWNTEAFF
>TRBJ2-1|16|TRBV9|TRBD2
TGTGCCAGCAGCGTAGTAGGAGCGGGGGGTCACAATGAGCAGTTCTTC
CASSVVGAGGHNEQFF
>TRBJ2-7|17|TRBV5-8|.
TGTGCCAGCAGCTTGGCCGGTCTTCTACTGAGGCCCTACGAGCAGTACTTC
CASSLAGLLLRPYEQYF
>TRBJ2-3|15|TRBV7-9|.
TGTGCCAGCAGCCCCGGGCAGGGGTCCACAGATACGCAGTATTTT
CASSPGQGSTDTQYF
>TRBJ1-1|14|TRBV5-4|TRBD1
TGTGCCAGCAGCCCTGACAGGGCGAACACTGAAGCTTTCTTT
CASSPDRANTEAFF
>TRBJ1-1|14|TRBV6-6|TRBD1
TGTGCCAGCAGCCCTAGGGGGACAGGAGTAAAAGCTTTCTTT
CASSPRGTGVKAFF
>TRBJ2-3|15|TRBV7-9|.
TGTGCCAGCAGCTTAGCGGCGGGTCTGGCAGATACGCAGTATTTT
CASSLAAGLADTQYF
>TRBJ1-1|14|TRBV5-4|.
TGTGCCAGCAGCCCTAGTCCCAGGGCCACTGAAGCTTTCTTT
CASSPSPRATEAFF
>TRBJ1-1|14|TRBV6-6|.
TGTGCCAGCAGTTATGGGCCAGCAAACACTGAAGCTTTCTTT
CASSYGPANTEAFF
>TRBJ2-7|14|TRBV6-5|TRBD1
TGTGCCAGCGAACCCCGGGACAGGCCCTACGAGCAGTACTTC
CASEPRDRPYEQYF
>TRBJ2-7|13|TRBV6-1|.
TGTGCCATCCTGGACAGCCTAGCCTACGAGCAGTACTTC
CAILDSLAYEQYF
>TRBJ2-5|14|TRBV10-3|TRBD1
TGTGCCATCAAGGGACAGGGGGTTTCAGAGACCCAGTACTTC
CAIKGQGVSETQYF
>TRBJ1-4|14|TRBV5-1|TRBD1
TGCGCCAGCAGCTTGGGCGGGACAGATGAAAAACTGTTTTTT
CASSLGGTDEKLFF
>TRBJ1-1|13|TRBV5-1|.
TGCGCCAGCAGCTTGACCGAGCAGGGCGTAGCTTTCTTT
CASSLTEQGVAFF
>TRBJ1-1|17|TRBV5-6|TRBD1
TGTGCCAGCAGCTCCCCCGGGACAGGGGGCTTGGGCACTGAAGCTTTCTTT
CASSSPGTGGLGTEAFF
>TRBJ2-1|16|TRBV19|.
TGTGCCAGTAGTACAGGGATTACCTTATCCTACAATGAGCAGTTCTTC
CASSTGITLSYNEQFF
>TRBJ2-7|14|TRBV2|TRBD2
TGTGCCAGCATAAAGGCTAGCGGGAGAGGCGAGCAGTACTTC
CASIKASGRGEQYF